This T cell receptor beta chain was sequenced during a study of T cell responses to AZD1222 COVID-19 vaccine. Points from the study as a whole: Rises in breadth and depth of Spike-specific TCRs came after two AZD1222 doses. Most donors were white British and more were female, and clonal diversity was possibly underestimated.

Germline V gene data show CDR1 as LNHDA and CDR2 as SQIVND (reference sequence). The CDR3 is made up of 11 amino acids. V gave up 7 bases and J gave up 6 bases, with 7 bases separating them. Details on this clone: The antigen is undetermined.

The assay was immunoSEQ multiplex PCR, and TCRdb's table has in-frame clones only and misses some. The table includes 150,000 to 200,000 clones, 85% to 95% detected once. Sequenced here: peripheral blood, sampled on day 0 of AZD1222 vaccination. The receptor was derived from an adult in good health. The V call is TRBV19, the J call TRBJ2-1; no clear D. In nucleotides, the CDR3 is TGTGCCAGTACCGCTTCCAATGAGCAGTTCTTC. Its translation is CASTASNEQFF.